Each of the 8 T cell receptor beta chains below was sequenced from the same sample in a study of CD8 T cells in ankylosing spondylitis. TCRdb analysed the 5' RACE reads with MiXCR anew, one entry per CDR3 protein. Of about 42,000 distinct CDR3 sequences detected, less than 3% appear once; the ten largest clones hold 4.6%. Sequenced sample: blood, either unsorted or a sorted T cell fraction (not recorded which). The origin of the receptors is a male donor with ankylosing spondylitis or in good health (not recorded which).

The table lists this clonotype with many counts. The chain joins TRBV9 to TRBJ1-3; D call uncertain. The CDR3 loop spans 15 amino acids. V lost 4 bases to trimming and J lost 0 bases, with 11 bases between them. Germline V gives CDR1 SGDLS, CDR2 YYNGEE. Written as DNA, the CDR3 is TGTGCCAGCAGCACTATGTCGAGCTCTGGAAACACCATATATTTT. Encoded protein: CASSTMSSSGNTIYF.

This clonotype was counted at least ten times. The chain combines TRBV9 with TRBJ1-6; possible D gene TRBD1, 6 bases. Per germline, CDR1 SGDLS and CDR2 YYNGEE. The CDR3 spans 18 residues. Trimming pared 0 bases from V and 7 bases from J, leaving 20 bases between. The CDR3 coding sequence is TGTGCCAGCAGCGTAGGGGTCGGCACACAGGGTGGCAATTCACCCCTCCACTTT. Protein product: CASSVGVGTQGGNSPLHF.

Many counts were recorded for this clonotype. CDR3 nucleotide sequence: TGTGCCAGCAGCGTAGTGTCTAGCGGGAGCACAGATACGCAGTATTTT. Translation: CASSVVSSGSTDTQYF. This chain links TRBV9 with TRBJ2-3; TRBD2 aligns across 8 bases. The J segment lost 0 bases and the V segment lost 0 bases, leaving 3 bases of the junction unmatched. Germline CDR1 reads SGDLS; CDR2 reads YYNGEE. The CDR3 extends over 16 amino acids. The whole variable domain, remainder taken from reference TRBV9 and TRBJ2-3, is DSGVTQTPKHLITATGQRVTLRCSPRSGDLSVYWYQQSLDQGLQFLIQYYNGEERAKGNILERFSAQQFPDLHSELNLSSLELGDSALYFCASSVVSSGSTDTQYFGPGTRLTVL.

This clonotype was recorded many times. This chain joins TRBV24-1 and TRBJ1-5; D is undetermined. The V gene lost 8 bases and the J gene lost 1 base, with 14 bases spanning the gap. The length of the CDR3 is 15 residues. The germline V gene encodes CDR1 KGHDR and CDR2 SFDVKD. CDR3 bases: TGTGCCACCAAAAATATCACCGAAAGCAATCAGCCCCAGCATTTT. It specifies CATKNITESNQPQHF.

Ten or more counts support this clonotype. The CDR3 DNA is TGTGCCAGCAGCCCTCGGACTAGCAGCTCCTACGAGCAGTACTTC. Protein sequence: CASSPRTSSSYEQYF. The V call is TRBV9, the J call TRBJ2-7; TRBD2 aligns across 8 bases. CDR1 and CDR2 from the germline V gene are SGDLS and YYNGEE. The trim removed 4 bases at V and 0 bases at J, leaving 6 bases unmatched. The CDR3 totals 15 residues.

The chain is built from TRBV9 and TRBJ2-3, with no clear D. The CDR3 is 16 residues long. Germline assignment: CDR1 SGDLS and CDR2 YYNGEE. V was shortened by 1 base and J by 3 bases, with 15 bases between the two germline ends. CDR3 sequence (DNA): TGTGCCAGCAGCGTACTGGTAGGCGGCCCGACAGATACGCAGTATTTT. Its protein product is CASSVLVGGPTDTQYF. The whole variable domain, filled in from reference TRBV9 and TRBJ2-3, reads DSGVTQTPKHLITATGQRVTLRCSPRSGDLSVYWYQQSLDQGLQFLIQYYNGEERAKGNILERFSAQQFPDLHSELNLSSLELGDSALYFCASSVLVGGPTDTQYFGPGTRLTVL.

Ten or more counts support this clonotype. J is TRBJ1-4 and V is TRBV9, with D perhaps matching TRBD1 (6 bases). This CDR3 is 15 amino acids long. The germline gives CDR1 SGDLS, CDR2 YYNGEE. Trimming took 0 bases from V and 8 from J, leaving 14 bases between them. The DNA of the CDR3 is TGTGCCAGCAGCGTAGTGAATGGGGGCGAGGAAAAACTGTTTTTT. Translated: CASSVVNGGEEKLFF.

There are many counts of this clonotype. This sequence joins TRBV9 and TRBJ2-7; 9 bases fit TRBD1. J was trimmed by 2 bases and V by 3 bases; bases with no gene match: 9. This CDR3 comprises 16 residues. Per the germline V gene, CDR1 is SGDLS and CDR2 is YYNGEE. In nucleotides, the CDR3 is TGTGCCAGCAGCGCCAGGGCCGACAGGGGGACCTACGAGCAGTACTTC. Translated: CASSARADRGTYEQYF.